This T cell receptor beta chain was retrieved from a study of a mutant IDH1 vaccine in newly diagnosed glioma. Regarding time point: baseline, week 1 (first vaccination visit). Noted treatment: pre-vaccination baseline after standard-of-care therapy. This table comes from immunoSEQ multiplex PCR, and its TCRdb copy is limited to in-frame clones, with some not included. The table shows some 22,000 clones, with approximately 89% occurring only once. This CDR3 comprises 14 residues. The germline gives CDR1 SQVTM, CDR2 ANQGSEA. The V gene end was trimmed by 6 bases and the J gene end by 4 bases; junction bases not matched to a gene: 7.

This TCR was sampled from a man aged 30 to 39 with glioma. Sequenced here: PBMCs, sampled from a glioma patient treated with radiotherapy, temozolomide or both. The chain links TRBV29-1 to TRBJ2-4; 9 bases match TRBD2. In nucleotides, the CDR3 is TGCAGCGTCCTTAGCGGGAGTTCAAAAAACATTCAGTACTTC. This encodes CSVLSGSSKNIQYF.